Included here is one T cell receptor (beta chain) sequence, with context. The record originates from a study of early T cells in non-severe SARS-CoV-2 infection. MiXCR, applied by TCRdb to the 5' RACE reads, yields one record per CDR3 protein. The sample gives around 62,000 distinct CDR3 sequences, roughly 5% of which show up once; around 4.9% is in the top ten. Germline lookup yields CDR1 MNHEY and CDR2 SVGAGI. V lost 4 bases and J lost 1, with 7 bases in between. This CDR3 contains 14 residues. The clonotype originates from an adult who was a healthcare worker with PCR-confirmed SARS-CoV-2 infection or an uninfected control (not recorded which). The sequenced material came from whole blood. The rearrangement links TRBV6-5 to TRBJ2-2; D remains unclear. CDR3 region: CASSFRLNTGELFF. Written as DNA, the CDR3 is TGTGCCAGCAGTTTTCGGCTGAACACCGGGGAGCTGTTTTTT.